This T cell receptor (beta chain) appears in the sequencing data of a study of T cells after yellow fever vaccination. A single record per CDR3 protein comes from TCRdb applying MiXCR to the 5' RACE reads. The profile shows about 120,000 distinct CDR3 sequences, around 15% of them singletons. Germline V gene sequence: CDR1 SSHAT, CDR2 FNYEAQ (reference sequence). V shed 1 base and J 7 bases; nucleotides not matched to a gene: 16. The CDR3 loop spans 18 amino acids. V is TRBV7-7 and J is TRBJ2-5, with 9 bases that match TRBD2. The material was CD8+ T cells sorted from PBMCs, obtained 5 days after the yellow fever booster vaccination. The sequence came from a man aged 18 to 29 who received the YFV17D yellow fever vaccine. CDR3 loop: CASSLGVAGVIPRGTQYF. CDR3 bases: TGTGCCAGCAGCTTAGGGGTAGCGGGAGTTATTCCAAGAGGGACCCAGTACTTC.